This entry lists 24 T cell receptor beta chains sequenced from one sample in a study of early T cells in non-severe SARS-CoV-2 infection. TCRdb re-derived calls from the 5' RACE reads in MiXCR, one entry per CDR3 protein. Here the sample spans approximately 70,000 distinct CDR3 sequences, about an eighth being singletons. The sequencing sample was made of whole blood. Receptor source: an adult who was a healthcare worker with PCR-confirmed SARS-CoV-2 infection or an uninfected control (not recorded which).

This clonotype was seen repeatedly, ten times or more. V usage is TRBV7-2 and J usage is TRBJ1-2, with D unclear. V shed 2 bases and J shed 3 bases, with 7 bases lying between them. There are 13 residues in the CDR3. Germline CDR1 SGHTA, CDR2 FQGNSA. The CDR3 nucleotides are TGTGCCAGCAGCTTAAGAGCAGACTATGGCTACACCTTC. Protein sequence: CASSLRADYGYTF.

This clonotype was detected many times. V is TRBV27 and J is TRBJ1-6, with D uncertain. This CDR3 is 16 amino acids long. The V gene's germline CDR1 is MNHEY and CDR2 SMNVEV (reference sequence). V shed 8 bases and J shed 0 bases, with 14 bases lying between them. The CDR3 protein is CASLVRESSYNSPLHF. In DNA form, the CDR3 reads TGTGCCAGCTTGGTTAGAGAGAGCTCCTATAATTCACCCCTCCACTTT.

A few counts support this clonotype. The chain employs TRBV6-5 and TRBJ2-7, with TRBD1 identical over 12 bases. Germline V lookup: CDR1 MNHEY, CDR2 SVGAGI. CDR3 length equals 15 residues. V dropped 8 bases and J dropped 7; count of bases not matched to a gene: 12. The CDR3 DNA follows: TGTGCCAGCCAAGGGACAGGGGGCTTCCTTCGGGAGCAGTACTTC. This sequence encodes CASQGTGGFLREQYF.

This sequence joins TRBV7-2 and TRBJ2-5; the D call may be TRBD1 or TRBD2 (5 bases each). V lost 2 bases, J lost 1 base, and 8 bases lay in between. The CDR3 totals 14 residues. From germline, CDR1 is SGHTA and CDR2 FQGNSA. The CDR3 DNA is TGTGCCAGCAGCTTAATGGGGACCCAAGAGACCCAGTACTTC. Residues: CASSLMGTQETQYF.

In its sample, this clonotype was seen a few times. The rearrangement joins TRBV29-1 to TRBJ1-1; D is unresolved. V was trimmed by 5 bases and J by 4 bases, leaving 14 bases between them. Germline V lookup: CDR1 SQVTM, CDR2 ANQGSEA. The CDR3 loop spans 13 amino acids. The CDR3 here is CSVLSAAGTEAFF. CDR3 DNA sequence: TGCAGCGTTTTAAGTGCCGCGGGCACTGAAGCTTTCTTT.

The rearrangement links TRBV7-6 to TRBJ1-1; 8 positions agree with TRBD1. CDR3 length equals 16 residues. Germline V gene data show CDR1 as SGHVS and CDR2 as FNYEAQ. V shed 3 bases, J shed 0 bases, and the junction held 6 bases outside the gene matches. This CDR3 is CASSLMDRALNTEAFF. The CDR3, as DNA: TGTGCCAGCAGCTTGATGGACAGGGCCTTGAACACTGAAGCTTTCTTT.

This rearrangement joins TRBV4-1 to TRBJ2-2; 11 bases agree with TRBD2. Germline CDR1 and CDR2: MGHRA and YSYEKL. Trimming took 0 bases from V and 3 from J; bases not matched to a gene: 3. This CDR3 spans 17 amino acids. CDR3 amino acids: CASSQEKLAGDTGELFF. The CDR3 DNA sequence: TGCGCCAGCAGCCAAGAGAAACTAGCGGGGGACACCGGGGAGCTGTTTTTT.

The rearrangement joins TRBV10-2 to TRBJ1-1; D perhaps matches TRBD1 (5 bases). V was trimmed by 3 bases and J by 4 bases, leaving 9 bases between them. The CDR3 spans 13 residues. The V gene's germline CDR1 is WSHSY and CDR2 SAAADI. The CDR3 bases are TGCGCCAGCAGTGAATGGGACGGCACTGAAGCTTTCTTT. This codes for CASSEWDGTEAFF.

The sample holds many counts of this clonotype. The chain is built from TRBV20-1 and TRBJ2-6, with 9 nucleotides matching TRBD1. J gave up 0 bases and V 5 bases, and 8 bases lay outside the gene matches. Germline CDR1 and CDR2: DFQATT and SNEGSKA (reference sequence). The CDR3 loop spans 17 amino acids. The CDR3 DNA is TGCAGTGCTGCACAGGGGGCGTCCAACTCTGGGGCCAACGTCCTGACTTTC. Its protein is CSAAQGASNSGANVLTF.

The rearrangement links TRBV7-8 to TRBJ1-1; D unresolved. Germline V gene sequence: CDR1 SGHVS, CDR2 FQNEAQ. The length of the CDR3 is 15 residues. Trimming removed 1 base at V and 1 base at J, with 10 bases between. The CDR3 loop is CASSLGAVTNTEAFF. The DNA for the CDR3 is TGTGCCAGCAGCTTAGGGGCCGTCACGAACACTGAAGCTTTCTTT.

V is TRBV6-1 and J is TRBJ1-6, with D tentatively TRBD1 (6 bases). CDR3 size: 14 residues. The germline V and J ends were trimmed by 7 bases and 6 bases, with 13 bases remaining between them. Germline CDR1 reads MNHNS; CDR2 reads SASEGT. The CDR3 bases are TGTGCCAGCAACTCGGACAGCTTTAATTCACCCCTCCACTTT. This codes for CASNSDSFNSPLHF.

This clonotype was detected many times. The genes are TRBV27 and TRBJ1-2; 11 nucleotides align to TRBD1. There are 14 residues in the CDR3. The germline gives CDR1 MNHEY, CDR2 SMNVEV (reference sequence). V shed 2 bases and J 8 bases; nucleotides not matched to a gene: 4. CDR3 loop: CASSLRGTGGGYTF. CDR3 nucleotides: TGTGCCAGCAGTTTAAGGGGGACAGGGGGAGGCTACACCTTC.

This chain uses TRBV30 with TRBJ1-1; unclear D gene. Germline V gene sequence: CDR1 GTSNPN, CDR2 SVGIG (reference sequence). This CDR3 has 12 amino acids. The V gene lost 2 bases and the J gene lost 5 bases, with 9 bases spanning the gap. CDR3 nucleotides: TGTGCCTGGAGTCTACTGAGGACTGAAGCTTTCTTT. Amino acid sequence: CAWSLLRTEAFF.

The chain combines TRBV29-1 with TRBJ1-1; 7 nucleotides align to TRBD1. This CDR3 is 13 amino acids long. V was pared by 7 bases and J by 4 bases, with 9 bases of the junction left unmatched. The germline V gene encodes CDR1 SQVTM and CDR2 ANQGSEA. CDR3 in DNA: TGCAGCGCCACAGGGGCAGGGGCCACTGAAGCTTTCTTT. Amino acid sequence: CSATGAGATEAFF.

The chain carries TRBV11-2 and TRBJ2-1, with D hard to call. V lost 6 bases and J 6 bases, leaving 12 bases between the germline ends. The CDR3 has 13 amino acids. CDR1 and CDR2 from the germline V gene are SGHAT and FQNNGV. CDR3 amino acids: CASSPGVGNEQFF. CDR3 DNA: TGTGCCAGCAGTCCTGGCGTCGGCAATGAGCAGTTCTTC.

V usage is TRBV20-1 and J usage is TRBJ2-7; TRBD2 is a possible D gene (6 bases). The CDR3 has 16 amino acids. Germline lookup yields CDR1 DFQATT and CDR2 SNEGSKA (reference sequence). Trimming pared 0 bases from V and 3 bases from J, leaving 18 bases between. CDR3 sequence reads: CSARDHRTSGDYEQYF. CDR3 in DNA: TGCAGTGCTAGAGATCATCGGACGTCGGGAGACTACGAGCAGTACTTC.

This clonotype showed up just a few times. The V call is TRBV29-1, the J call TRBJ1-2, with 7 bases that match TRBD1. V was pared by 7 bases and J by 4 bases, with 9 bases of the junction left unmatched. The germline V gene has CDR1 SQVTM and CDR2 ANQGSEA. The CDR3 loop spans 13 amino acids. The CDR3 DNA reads TGCAGCGGATACAGGGGCGAGGGCTATGGCTACACCTTC. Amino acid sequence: CSGYRGEGYGYTF.

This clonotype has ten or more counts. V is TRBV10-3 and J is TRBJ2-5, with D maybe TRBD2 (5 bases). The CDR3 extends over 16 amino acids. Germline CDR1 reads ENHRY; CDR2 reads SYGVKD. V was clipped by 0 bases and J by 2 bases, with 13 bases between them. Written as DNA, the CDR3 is TGTGCCATCAGTGAGTCTAGGAGCGGTGGACAAGAGACCCAGTACTTC. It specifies CAISESRSGGQETQYF.

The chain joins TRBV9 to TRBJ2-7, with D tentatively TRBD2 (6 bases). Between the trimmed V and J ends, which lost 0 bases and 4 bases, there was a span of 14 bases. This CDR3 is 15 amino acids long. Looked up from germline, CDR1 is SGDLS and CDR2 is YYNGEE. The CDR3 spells CASSVAGDPAYEQYF. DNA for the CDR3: TGTGCCAGCAGCGTAGCGGGGGATCCGGCATACGAGCAGTACTTC.

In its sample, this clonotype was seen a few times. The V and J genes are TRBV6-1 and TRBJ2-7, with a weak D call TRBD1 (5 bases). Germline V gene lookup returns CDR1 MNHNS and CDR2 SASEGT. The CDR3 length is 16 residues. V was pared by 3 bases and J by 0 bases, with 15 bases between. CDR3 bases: TGTGCCAGCAGTGAGGAGTACAGGCGCCGCTCCTACGAGCAGTACTTC. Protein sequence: CASSEEYRRRSYEQYF.

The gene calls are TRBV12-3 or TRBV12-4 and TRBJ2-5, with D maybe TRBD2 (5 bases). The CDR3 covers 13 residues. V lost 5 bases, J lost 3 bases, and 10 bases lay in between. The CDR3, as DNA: TGTGCCAGCAGTCCGGACTGGAAAGAGACCCAGTACTTC. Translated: CASSPDWKETQYF.

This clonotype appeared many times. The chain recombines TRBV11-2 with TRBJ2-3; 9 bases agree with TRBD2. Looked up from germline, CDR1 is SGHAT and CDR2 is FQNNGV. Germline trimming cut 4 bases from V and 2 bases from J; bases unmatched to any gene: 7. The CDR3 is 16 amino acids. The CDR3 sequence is CASSWSLAGITDTQYF. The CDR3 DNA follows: TGTGCCAGCAGCTGGTCACTAGCGGGTATCACAGATACGCAGTATTTT.

CDR3 DNA sequence: TGTGCCAGCAGCCCCAACAAGAGCTCCTACGAGCAGTACTTC. Encoded protein: CASSPNKSSYEQYF. This chain links TRBV11-2 with TRBJ2-7, with D unclear. The CDR3 has 14 amino acids. With 5 bases removed from V and 0 bases from J, the gap between germline ends came to 11 bases. Germline loops: CDR1 SGHAT, CDR2 FQNNGV.

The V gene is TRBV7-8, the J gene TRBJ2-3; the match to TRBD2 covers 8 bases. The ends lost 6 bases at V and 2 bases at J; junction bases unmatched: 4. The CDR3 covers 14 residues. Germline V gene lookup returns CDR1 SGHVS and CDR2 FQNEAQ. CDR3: CASRKRGNTDTQYF. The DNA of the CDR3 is TGTGCCAGCAGAAAGCGGGGGAACACAGATACGCAGTATTTT.